This is a list of T cell receptor beta chains from one sample in a study of CD8+ T cells in alopecia areata. The table came from immunoSEQ multiplex PCR; TCRdb's copy has only in-frame clones and leaves some out. The sample holds 150,000 to 200,000 clones; just under 65% are singletons and the top ten take roughly 1.3%. The specimen comprised CD4+ T cells sorted from blood, sampled at approximately week 49, from a patient treated with tofacitinib. Source of these receptors: a human donor with alopecia areata. The CDR3 runs from the conserved cysteine through the conserved F or W. D genes are given only for firm matches. The size of a clone is reported for some rows only, either as once, few or many, or as a class for expanded clones.

j_call,clone_size,cdr3_length,v_call,d_call,cdr3_nt,cdr3_aa
TRBJ1-6,once,14,TRBV5-6,.,TGTGCCAGCAGCTTGGGGAGAGGAAAATCACCCCTCCACTTT,CASSLGRGKSPLHF
TRBJ2-1,.,14,TRBV27,.,TGTGCCAGCGCGGACAGTATCTCCTACAATGAGCAGTTCTTC,CASADSISYNEQFF
TRBJ2-7,.,13,TRBV7-2,.,TGTGCCAGCAGCTCCTGGGGGGCTTCCAAGCAGTACTTC,CASSSWGASKQYF
TRBJ2-7,.,16,TRBV5-6,TRBD1,TGTGCCAGCAGCTCCAAAACCGGGACAGGGGCCTCCGAGCAGTACTTC,CASSSKTGTGASEQYF
TRBJ2-6,few,19,TRBV4-3,.,TGCGCCAGCAGCCAAGATCTTGTCATAGGTCGCTCTGGGGCCAACGTCCTGACTTTC,CASSQDLVIGRSGANVLTF
TRBJ1-2,.,14,TRBV4-3,.,TGCGCCAGCAGCCAAGATCCAGGGCACTATGGCTACACCTTC,CASSQDPGHYGYTF
TRBJ2-2,.,14,TRBV15,.,TGTGCCACCAGCAGAGATCGGCCTTCCGAGGAGCTGTTTTTT,CATSRDRPSEELFF
TRBJ1-6,few,16,TRBV7-2,.,TGTGCCAGCAGCCAACCAACCTCCCGCTATAATTCACCCCTCCACTTT,CASSQPTSRYNSPLHF
TRBJ2-3,.,17,TRBV12-5,TRBD2,TGTGCTAGTGGTTTAGGCGTGGCGGGGGGGCCGACAGATACGCAGTATTTT,CASGLGVAGGPTDTQYF
TRBJ1-4,.,13,TRBV29-1,.,TGCAGCGTCGACGACAGTTATAATGAAAAACTGTTTTTT,CSVDDSYNEKLFF
TRBJ1-6,.,14,TRBV6-6,.,TGTGCCAGCAGTTACGGAGTGAACGGCTCACCCCTCCACTTT,CASSYGVNGSPLHF
TRBJ2-7,.,16,TRBV9,TRBD1,TGTGCCAGCAGCGTAGATGATGTTGGGACAGTGAGGGAGCAGTACTTC,CASSVDDVGTVREQYF
TRBJ2-7,.,11,TRBV29-1,.,TGCAGCGTTTCTCTCAGTAACGAGCAGTACTTC,CSVSLSNEQYF
TRBJ2-3,.,13,TRBV29-1,TRBD2,TGCAGCGTTGAATCTACTAGCGGAGAAACGCAGTATTTT,CSVESTSGETQYF
TRBJ1-2,.,13,TRBV11-2,.,TGTGCCAGCAGCTTAGAGGGGAATCGGGGCTACACCTTC,CASSLEGNRGYTF
TRBJ2-1,.,13,TRBV30,TRBD2,TGTGCCTGGACTAGCGGGGGCAACAATGAGCAGTTCTTC,CAWTSGGNNEQFF
TRBJ2-4,.,10,TRBV28,.,TGTGCCAGCGGGCCACGCATTCAGTACTTC,CASGPRIQYF
TRBJ2-1,.,15,TRBV9,TRBD2,TGTGCCAGCAGCCTTAGCGGGGGGATTGTGAATGAGCAGTTCTTC,CASSLSGGIVNEQFF
TRBJ1-1,few,13,TRBV28,.,TGTGCCAGCAGTGCACGGACCGAAGCTGAAGCTTTCTTT,CASSARTEAEAFF